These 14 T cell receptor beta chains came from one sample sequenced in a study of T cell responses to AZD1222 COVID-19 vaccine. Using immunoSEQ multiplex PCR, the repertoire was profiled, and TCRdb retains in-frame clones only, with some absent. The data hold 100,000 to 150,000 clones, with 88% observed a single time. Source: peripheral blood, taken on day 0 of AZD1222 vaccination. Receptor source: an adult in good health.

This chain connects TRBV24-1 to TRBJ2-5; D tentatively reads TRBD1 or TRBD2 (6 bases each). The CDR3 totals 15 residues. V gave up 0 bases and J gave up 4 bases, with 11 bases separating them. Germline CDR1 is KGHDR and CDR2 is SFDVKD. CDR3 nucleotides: TGTGCCACCAGTGATTTGCTGGGGGGCGGAGAGACCCAGTACTTC. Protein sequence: CATSDLLGGGETQYF.

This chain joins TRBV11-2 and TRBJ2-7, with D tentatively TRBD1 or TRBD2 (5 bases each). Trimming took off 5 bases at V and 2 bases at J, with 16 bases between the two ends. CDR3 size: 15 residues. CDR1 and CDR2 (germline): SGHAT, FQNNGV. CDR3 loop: CASSTSGQDAYEQYF. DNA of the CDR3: TGTGCCAGCAGCACCTCGGGGCAGGACGCCTACGAGCAGTACTTC.

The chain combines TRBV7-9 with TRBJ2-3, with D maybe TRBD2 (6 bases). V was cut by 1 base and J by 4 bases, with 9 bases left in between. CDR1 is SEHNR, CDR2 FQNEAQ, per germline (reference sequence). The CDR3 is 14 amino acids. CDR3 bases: TGTGCCAGCAGCTTAGGCGGGGAGTCAGATACGCAGTATTTT. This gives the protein CASSLGGESDTQYF.

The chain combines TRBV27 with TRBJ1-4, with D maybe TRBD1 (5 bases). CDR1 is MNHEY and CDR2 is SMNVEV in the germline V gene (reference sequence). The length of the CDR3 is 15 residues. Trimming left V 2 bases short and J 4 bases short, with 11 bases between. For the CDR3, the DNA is TGTGCCAGCAGTTTAATTCAGGGAGATAATGAAAAACTGTTTTTT. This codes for CASSLIQGDNEKLFF.

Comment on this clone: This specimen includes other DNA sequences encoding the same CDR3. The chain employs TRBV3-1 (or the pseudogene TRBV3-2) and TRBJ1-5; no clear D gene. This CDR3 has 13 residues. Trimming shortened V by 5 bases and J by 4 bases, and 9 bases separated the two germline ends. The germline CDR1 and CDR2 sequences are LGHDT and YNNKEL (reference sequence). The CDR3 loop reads CASSSQLNQPQHF. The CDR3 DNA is TGTGCCAGCAGCTCACAGCTTAATCAGCCCCAGCATTTT.

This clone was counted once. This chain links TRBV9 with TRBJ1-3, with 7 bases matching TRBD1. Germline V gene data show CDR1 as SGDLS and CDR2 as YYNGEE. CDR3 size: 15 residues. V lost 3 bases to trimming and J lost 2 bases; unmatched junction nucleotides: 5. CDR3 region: CASSAGQLTGNTIYF. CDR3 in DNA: TGTGCCAGCAGCGCGGGACAGTTAACTGGAAACACCATATATTTT.

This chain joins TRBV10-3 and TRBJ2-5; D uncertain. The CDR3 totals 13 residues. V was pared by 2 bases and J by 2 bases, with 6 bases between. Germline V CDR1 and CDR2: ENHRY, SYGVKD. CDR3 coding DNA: TGTGCCATCAGTGAGGCAGGTCAAGAGACCCAGTACTTC. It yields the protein CAISEAGQETQYF.

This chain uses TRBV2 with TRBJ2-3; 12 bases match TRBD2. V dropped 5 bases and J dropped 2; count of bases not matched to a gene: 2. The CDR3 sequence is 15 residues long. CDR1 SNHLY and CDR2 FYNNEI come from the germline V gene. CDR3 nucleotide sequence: TGTGCCAGCAGTACTAGCGGGGGGTTCACAGATACGCAGTATTTT. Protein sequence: CASSTSGGFTDTQYF.

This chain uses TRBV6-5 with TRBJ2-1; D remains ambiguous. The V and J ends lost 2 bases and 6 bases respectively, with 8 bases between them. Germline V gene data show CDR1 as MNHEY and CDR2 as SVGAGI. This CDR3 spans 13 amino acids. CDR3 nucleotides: TGTGCCAGCAGTTACCCGCCCCCCAATGAGCAGTTCTTC. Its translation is CASSYPPPNEQFF.

The CDR3, as DNA: TGCGCCAGCAGCCAAGATCGCCTTTTAGGGCAGTATTTT. Protein: CASSQDRLLGQYF. V gene TRBV4-1 combines with J gene TRBJ2-3, with D unclear. The CDR3 is 13 residues long. V gave up 0 bases and J gave up 11 bases, with 12 bases separating them. Looked up from germline, CDR1 is MGHRA and CDR2 is YSYEKL.

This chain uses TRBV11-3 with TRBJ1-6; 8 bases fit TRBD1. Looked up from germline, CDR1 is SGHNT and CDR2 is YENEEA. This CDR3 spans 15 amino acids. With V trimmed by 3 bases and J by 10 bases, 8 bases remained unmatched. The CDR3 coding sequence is TGTGCCAGCAGCTTGATGACAGGGGTAACATCACCCCTCCACTTT. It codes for CASSLMTGVTSPLHF.

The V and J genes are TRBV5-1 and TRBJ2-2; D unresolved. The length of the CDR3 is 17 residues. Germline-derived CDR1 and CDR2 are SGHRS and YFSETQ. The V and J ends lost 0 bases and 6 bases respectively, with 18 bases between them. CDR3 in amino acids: CASSLVDPKNFAGELFF. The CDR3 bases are TGCGCCAGCAGCTTGGTCGACCCCAAAAATTTCGCCGGGGAGCTGTTTTTT.

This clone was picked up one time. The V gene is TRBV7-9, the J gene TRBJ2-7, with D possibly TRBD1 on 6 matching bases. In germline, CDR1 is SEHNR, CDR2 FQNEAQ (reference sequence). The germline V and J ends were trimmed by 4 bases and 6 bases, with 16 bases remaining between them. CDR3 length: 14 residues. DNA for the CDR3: TGTGCCAGCAGCTCACAGGGTGGGGCCTCCGAGCAGTACTTC. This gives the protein CASSSQGGASEQYF. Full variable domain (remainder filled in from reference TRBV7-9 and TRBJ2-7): DTGVSQNPRHKITKRGQNVTFRCDPISEHNRLYWYRQTLGQGPEFLTYFQNEAQLEKSRLLSDRFSAERPKGSFSTLEIQRTEQGDSAMYLCASSSQGGASEQYFGPGTRLTVT.

The CDR3, as DNA: TGTGCTAGTGGTTTTTTGTCTGGAAACACCATATATTTT. Amino acid sequence: CASGFLSGNTIYF. V gene TRBV12-5 combines with J gene TRBJ1-3; D gene unclear. The CDR3 covers 13 residues. Germline loops: CDR1 LGHNT, CDR2 FRNRAP. Trimming removed 3 bases from V and 1 base from J, with 4 bases in between.